Listed here is a single T cell receptor (beta chain). Clones were read by immunoSEQ multiplex PCR, and TCRdb kept only the in-frame ones, dropping some. The data hold 980,000 or so clones, with about three quarters observed a single time. The germline V gene has CDR1 SQVTM and CDR2 ANQGSEA. The CDR3 is made up of 12 amino acids. The V gene lost 3 bases and the J gene lost 5 bases, with 10 bases spanning the gap. This sample was included in a study of shared clonotypes between healthy human individuals. The material sequenced was memory CD4+ T cells sorted from blood. Subset here: CD45RA-negative fraction. The gene calls are TRBV29-1 and TRBJ2-5; D is possibly TRBD1 (5 bases). The TCR originated in a man in his late teens or twenties in good health. The CDR3 coding sequence is TGCAGCGTTGACAGGGTTCGCGAGACCCAGTACTTC. Its translation: CSVDRVRETQYF. Full variable domain (remainder filled in from reference TRBV29-1 and TRBJ2-5): SAVISQKPSRDICQRGTSLTIQCQVDSQVTMMFWYRQQPGQSLTLIATANQGSEATYESGFVIDKFPISRPNLTFSTLTVSNMSPEDSSIYLCSVDRVRETQYFGPGTRLLVL.